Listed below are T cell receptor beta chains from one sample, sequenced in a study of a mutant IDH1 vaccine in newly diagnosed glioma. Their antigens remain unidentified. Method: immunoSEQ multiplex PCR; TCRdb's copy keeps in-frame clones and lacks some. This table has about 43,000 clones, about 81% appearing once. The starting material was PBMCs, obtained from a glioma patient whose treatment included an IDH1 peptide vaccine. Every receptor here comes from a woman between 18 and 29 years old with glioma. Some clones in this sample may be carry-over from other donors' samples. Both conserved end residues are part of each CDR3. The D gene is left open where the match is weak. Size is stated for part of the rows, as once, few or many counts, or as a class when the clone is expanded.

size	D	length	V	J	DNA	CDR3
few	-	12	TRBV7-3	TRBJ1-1	TGTGCCAGCAGCAATCCGGGACGGCAAGCTTTCTTT	CASSNPGRQAFF
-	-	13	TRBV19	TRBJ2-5	TGTGCCAGCAACAGGGAGATTGGGGAGACCCAGTACTTC	CASNREIGETQYF
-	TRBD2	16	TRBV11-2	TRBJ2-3	TGTGCCAGCAGCCCCCCAACCCGGGGGGACACAGATACGCAGTATTTT	CASSPPTRGDTDTQYF
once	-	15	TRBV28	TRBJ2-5	TGTGCCAGCAGTTTATGGTCGACAGAGAAAGAGACCCAGTACTTC	CASSLWSTEKETQYF
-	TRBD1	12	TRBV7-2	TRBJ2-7	TGTGCCAGCAGCAGGACAGGGGACGAGCAGTACTTC	CASSRTGDEQYF
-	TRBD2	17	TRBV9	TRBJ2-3	TGTGCCAGCAGCCCTTCCCGTCTAGCGGGTAGCACAGATACGCAGTATTTT	CASSPSRLAGSTDTQYF
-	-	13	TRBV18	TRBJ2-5	TGTGCCAGCTCACCTAGCGTCCAAGAGACCCAGTACTTC	CASSPSVQETQYF
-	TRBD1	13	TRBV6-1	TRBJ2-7	TGTGCCAGCGGGGGACAGGGTCGATACGAGCAGTACTTC	CASGGQGRYEQYF
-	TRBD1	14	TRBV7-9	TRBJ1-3	TGTGCCAGCAGCCAGACAGGGGCTGGAAACACCATATATTTT	CASSQTGAGNTIYF
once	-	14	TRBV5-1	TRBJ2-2	TGCGCCAGCAGCTTGTTGAGTTACACCGGGGAGCTGTTTTTT	CASSLLSYTGELFF
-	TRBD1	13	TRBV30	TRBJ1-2	TGTGCCTGGAGTCTCGGGACAGGGGATGGCTACACCTTC	CAWSLGTGDGYTF
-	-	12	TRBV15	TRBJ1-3	TGTGCCACCAGCAGTTATAGAAACACCATATATTTT	CATSSYRNTIYF
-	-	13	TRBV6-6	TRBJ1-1	TGTGCCAGCAGTTGGACTTTAAACACTGAAGCTTTCTTT	CASSWTLNTEAFF
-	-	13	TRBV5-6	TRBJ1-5	TGTGCCAGCAGCTTGACCGGGAATCAGCCCCAGCATTTT	CASSLTGNQPQHF
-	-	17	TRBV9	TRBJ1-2	TGTGCCAGCAGCGTAGGGGGTTGGGACGGGGTTACAGGATCCCACACCTTC	CASSVGGWDGVTGSHTF
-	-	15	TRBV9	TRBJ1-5	TGTGCCAGCAGCGTGGGGGGGGGCCAAAATCAGCCCCAGCATTTT	CASSVGGGQNQPQHF
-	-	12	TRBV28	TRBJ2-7	TGTGCCAGCAGTTTATTGGAACAGAAGCAGTACTTC	CASSLLEQKQYF
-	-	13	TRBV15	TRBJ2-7	TGTGCCACCAGCAGGGATGAGGGGAGGGAGCAGTACTTC	CATSRDEGREQYF
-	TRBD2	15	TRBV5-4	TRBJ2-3	TGTGCCAGCAGCTTGGTTAGCGGGGGCACAGATACGCAGTATTTT	CASSLVSGGTDTQYF
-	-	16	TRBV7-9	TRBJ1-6	TGTGCCAGCAGTTGGACAGCGAGCTCCTATAATTCACCCCTCCACTTT	CASSWTASSYNSPLHF
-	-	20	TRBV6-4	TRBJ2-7	TGTGCCAGCAGTGACTCGATTCCCCCTACGGGCCCTACGTCCTTCTACGAGCAGTACTTC	CASSDSIPPTGPTSFYEQYF
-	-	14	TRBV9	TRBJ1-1	TGTGCCAGCAGCGTAACAGATATGAACACTGAAGCTTTCTTT	CASSVTDMNTEAFF
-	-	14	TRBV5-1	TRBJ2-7	TGCGCCAGCAGCTCGTCCGGGATCGTCTACGAGCAGTACTTC	CASSSSGIVYEQYF
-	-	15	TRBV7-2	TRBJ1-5	TGTGCCAGCAGTACCGGGCAGGGCTCGAATCAGCCCCAGCATTTT	CASSTGQGSNQPQHF
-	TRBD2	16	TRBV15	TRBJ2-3	TGTGCCACCAGCAGAGTCGGACTAGCGGGCACAGATACGCAGTATTTT	CATSRVGLAGTDTQYF
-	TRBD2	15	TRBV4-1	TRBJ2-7	TGCGCCAGCAGCGTACTAGCGGGAGGGGACTACGAGCAGTACTTC	CASSVLAGGDYEQYF
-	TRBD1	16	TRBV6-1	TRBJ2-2	TGTGCCAGCAGTGGGACAGGGCTTGTGAACACCGGGGAGCTGTTTTTT	CASSGTGLVNTGELFF
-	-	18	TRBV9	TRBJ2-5	TGTGCCAGCAGCGTAGGGGGTAGGGGGGGTCAGGTGTCAGAGACCCAGTACTTC	CASSVGGRGGQVSETQYF
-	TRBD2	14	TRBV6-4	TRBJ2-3	TGTGCCAGCAGGGCGGACCCTTTTAGCGGGGGACAGTATTTT	CASRADPFSGGQYF
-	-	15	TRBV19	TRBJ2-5	TGTGCCAGTAGTCCCGGTCTGGGGTGGCAAGAGACCCAGTACTTC	CASSPGLGWQETQYF
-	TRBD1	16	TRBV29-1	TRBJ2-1	TGCAGCGTTGGGTCATACAGGGGAAGCTCCTACAATGAGCAGTTCTTC	CSVGSYRGSSYNEQFF
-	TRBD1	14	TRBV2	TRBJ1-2	TGTGCCAGCCTCCCCATGGGGACAGCTTACGGCTACACCTTC	CASLPMGTAYGYTF
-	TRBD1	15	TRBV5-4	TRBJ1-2	TGTGCCAGCAGAAGAAGCACAGGGGGAGGGTATGGCTACACCTTC	CASRRSTGGGYGYTF
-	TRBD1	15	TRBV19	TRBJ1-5	TGTGCCAGTAGTATATTCCAGGGGGGCAATCAGCCCCAGCATTTT	CASSIFQGGNQPQHF
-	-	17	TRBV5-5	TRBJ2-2	TGTGCCAGCAGCTTGCGCGGGCCTAGTACGGCCCCCGGGGAGCTGTTTTTT	CASSLRGPSTAPGELFF
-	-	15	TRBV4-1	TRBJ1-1	TGCGCCAGCAGCCAAGACCACCTATTGAACACTGAAGCTTTCTTT	CASSQDHLLNTEAFF
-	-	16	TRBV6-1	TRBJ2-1	TGTGCCAGCAGTGTCCTGGTGGCGGAAGCCTACAATGAGCAGTTCTTC	CASSVLVAEAYNEQFF
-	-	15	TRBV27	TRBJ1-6	TGTGCCAGCAGTCTGGGGGGTTCCCAAAATTCACCCCTCCACTTT	CASSLGGSQNSPLHF
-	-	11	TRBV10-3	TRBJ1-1	TGTGCTTCGGGGCGGAACACTGAAGCTTTCTTT	CASGRNTEAFF
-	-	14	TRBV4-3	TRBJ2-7	TGCGCCAGCAGCCAAGAGCTTGCCCCCTACGAGCAGTACTTC	CASSQELAPYEQYF
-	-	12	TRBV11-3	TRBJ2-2	TGTGCCAGCAGCCCTACGCCCGGGGAGCTGTTTTTT	CASSPTPGELFF
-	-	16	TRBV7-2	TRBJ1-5	TGTGCCAGCAGCTTGGGGTTCGGGGCCATGCATCAGCCCCAGCATTTT	CASSLGFGAMHQPQHF